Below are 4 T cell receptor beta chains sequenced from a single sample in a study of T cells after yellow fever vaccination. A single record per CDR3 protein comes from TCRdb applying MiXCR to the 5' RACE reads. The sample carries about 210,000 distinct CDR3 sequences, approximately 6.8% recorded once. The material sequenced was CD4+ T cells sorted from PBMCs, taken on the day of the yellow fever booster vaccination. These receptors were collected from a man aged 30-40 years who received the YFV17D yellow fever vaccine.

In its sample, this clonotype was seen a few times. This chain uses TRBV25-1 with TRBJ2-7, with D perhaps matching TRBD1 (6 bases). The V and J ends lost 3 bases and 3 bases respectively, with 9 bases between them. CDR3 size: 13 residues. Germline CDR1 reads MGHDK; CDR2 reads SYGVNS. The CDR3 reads CASSETGHYEQYF. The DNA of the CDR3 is TGTGCCAGCAGTGAGACAGGCCACTACGAGCAGTACTTC.

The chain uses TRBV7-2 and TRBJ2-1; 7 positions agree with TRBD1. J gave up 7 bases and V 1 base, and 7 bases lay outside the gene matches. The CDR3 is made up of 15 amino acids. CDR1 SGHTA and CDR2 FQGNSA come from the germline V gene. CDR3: CASSLGGTVQNEQFF. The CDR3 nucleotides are TGTGCCAGCAGCTTAGGGGGGACAGTCCAGAATGAGCAGTTCTTC.

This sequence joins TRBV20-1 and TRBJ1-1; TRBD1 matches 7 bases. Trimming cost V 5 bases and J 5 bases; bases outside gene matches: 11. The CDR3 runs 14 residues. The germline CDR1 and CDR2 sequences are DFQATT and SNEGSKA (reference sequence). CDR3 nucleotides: TGCAGTGCTCGGCTGACAGGGTCATCAACTGAAGCTTTCTTT. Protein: CSARLTGSSTEAFF.

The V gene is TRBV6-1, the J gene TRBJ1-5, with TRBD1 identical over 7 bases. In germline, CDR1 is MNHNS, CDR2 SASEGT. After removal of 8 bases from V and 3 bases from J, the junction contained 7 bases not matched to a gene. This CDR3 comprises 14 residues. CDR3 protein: CASANRGHNQPQHF. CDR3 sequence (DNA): TGTGCCAGCGCAAACAGGGGCCACAATCAGCCCCAGCATTTT.